This TCR beta chain was documented in a study of human T cells and chemical hapten exposure. The wider study: TCR yields per sample varied, mainly owing to small pooled library volume differences.

This clonotype was seen ten or more times. The antigen remains unidentified. Individual cDNA molecules in this library carried unique molecular identifiers. From the 5' RACE reads, TCRdb called clonotypes with MiXCR, one entry per CDR3 protein. The table includes about 80,000 distinct CDR3 sequences, 7.7% detected once. Whole blood, unfractionated, served as the material for total RNA extraction. Study-wide results and caveats: Those TCRs sitting above 1 in 1000 frequency stayed the same with DPC sensitization.

The receptor was isolated from a male donor in good health.

CDR3 DNA: TGCAGTGCTGGACAGACCGGAACAGATACGCAGTATTTT. Protein sequence: CSAGQTGTDTQYF. The rearrangement joins TRBV20-1 to TRBJ2-3, with a possible D match to TRBD1 (6 bases). The germline V gene encodes CDR1 DFQATT and CDR2 SNEGSKA (reference sequence). The CDR3 loop spans 13 amino acids. V gave up 5 bases and J gave up 3 bases, with 12 bases separating them.